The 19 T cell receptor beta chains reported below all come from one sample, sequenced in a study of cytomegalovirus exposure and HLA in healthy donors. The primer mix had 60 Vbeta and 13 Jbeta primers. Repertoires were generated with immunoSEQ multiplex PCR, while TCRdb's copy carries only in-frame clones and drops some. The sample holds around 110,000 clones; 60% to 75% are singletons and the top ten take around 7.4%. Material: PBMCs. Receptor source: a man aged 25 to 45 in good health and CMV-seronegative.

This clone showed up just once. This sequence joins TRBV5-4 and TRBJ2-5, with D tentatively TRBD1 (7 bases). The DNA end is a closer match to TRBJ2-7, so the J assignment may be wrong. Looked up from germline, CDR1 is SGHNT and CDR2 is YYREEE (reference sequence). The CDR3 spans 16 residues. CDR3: CASSLGRGQVSYEQYF. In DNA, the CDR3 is TGTGCCAGCAGCTTGGGGAGGGGGCAGGTCTCCTACGAGCAGTACTTC.

This CDR3 reads CASSQHPSGSTGELFF. DNA for the CDR3: TGCGCCAGCAGCCAACACCCTAGCGGGAGTACCGGGGAGCTGTTTTTT. V is TRBV4-1 and J is TRBJ2-2; TRBD2 aligns across 10 bases. Germline CDR1 reads MGHRA; CDR2 reads YSYEKL. V shed 2 bases, J shed 5 bases, and the junction held 5 bases outside the gene matches. The CDR3 consists of 16 residues.

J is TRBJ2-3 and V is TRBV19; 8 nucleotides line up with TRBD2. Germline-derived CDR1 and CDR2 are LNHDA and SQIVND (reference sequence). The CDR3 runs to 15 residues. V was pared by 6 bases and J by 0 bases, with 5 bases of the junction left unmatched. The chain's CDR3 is CASSGGARSTDTQYF. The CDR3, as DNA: TGTGCCAGTAGCGGGGGGGCCCGTAGCACAGATACGCAGTATTTT.

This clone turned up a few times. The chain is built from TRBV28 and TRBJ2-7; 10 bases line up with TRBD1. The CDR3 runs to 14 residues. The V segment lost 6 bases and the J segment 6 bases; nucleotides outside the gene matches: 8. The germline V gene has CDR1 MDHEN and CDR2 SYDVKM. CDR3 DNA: TGTGCCAGCAGATCACCGACAGGGGGCGGCGAGCAGTACTTC. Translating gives CASRSPTGGGEQYF.

The DNA of the CDR3 is TGTGCCAGCAGCTGGGAACGGACAGCATCTAACTATGGCTACACCTTC. It yields the protein CASSWERTASNYGYTF. This chain uses TRBV7-9 with TRBJ1-2; tentatively, D is TRBD1 (6 bases). The V gene lost 4 bases and the J gene lost 0 bases, with 15 bases spanning the gap. There are 16 residues in the CDR3. Germline loops: CDR1 SEHNR, CDR2 FQNEAQ (reference sequence).

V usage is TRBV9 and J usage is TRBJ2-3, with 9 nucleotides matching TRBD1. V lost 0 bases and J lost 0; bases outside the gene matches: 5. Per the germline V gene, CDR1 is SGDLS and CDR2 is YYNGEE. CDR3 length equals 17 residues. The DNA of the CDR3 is TGTGCCAGCAGCGTAGCCGCGACAGGGGGAAGCACAGATACGCAGTATTTT. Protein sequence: CASSVAATGGSTDTQYF.

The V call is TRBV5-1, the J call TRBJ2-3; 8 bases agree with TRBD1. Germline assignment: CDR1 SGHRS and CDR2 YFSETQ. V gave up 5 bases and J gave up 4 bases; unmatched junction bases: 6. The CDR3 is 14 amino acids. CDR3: CASSSETGADTQYF. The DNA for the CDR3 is TGCGCCAGCAGTTCGGAGACAGGGGCAGATACGCAGTATTTT.

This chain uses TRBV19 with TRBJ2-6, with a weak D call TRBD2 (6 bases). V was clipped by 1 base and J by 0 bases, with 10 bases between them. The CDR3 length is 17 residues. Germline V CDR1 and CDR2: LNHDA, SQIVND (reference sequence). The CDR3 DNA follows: TGTGCCAGTAGTATAGGAGCGGGTCTCTCTGGGGCCAACGTCCTGACTTTC. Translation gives CASSIGAGLSGANVLTF.

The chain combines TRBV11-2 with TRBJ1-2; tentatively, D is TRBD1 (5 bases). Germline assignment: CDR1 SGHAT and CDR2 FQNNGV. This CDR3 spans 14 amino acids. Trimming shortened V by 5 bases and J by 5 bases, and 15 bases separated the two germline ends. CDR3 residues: CASSPQAGRYGYTF. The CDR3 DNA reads TGTGCCAGCAGCCCCCAGGCAGGGCGGTATGGCTACACCTTC.

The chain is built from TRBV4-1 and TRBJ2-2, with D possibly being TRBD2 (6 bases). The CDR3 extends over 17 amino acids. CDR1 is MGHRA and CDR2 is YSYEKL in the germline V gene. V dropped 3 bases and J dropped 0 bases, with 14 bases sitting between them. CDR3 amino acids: CASSHPGRLPNTGELFF. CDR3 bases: TGCGCCAGCAGCCATCCTGGGAGGCTGCCGAACACCGGGGAGCTGTTTTTT.

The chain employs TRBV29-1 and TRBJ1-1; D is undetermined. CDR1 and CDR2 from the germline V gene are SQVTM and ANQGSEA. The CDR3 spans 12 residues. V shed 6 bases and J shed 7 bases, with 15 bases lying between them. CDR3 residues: CSVRTDYGEAFF. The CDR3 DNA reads TGCAGCGTCCGGACGGACTACGGTGAAGCTTTCTTT.

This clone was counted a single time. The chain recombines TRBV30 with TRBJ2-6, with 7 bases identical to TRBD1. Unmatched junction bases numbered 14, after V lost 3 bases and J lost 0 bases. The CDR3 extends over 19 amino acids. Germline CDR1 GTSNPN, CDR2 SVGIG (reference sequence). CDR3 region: CAWSAYLGQKSSGANVLTF. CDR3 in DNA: TGTGCCTGGAGCGCGTACCTGGGACAGAAGAGCTCTGGGGCCAACGTCCTGACTTTC.

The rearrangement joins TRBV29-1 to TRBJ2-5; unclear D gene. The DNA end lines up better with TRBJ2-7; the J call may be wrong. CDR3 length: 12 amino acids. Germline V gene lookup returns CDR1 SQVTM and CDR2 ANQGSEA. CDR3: CSVEGASYEQYF. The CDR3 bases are TGCAGCGTTGAAGGGGCTAGCTACGAGCAGTACTTC.

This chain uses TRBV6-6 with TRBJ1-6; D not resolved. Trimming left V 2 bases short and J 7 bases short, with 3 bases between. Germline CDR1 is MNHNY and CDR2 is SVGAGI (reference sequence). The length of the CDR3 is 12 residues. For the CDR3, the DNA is TGTGCCAGCAGTTACGTAAATTCACCCCTCCACTTT. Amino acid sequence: CASSYVNSPLHF.

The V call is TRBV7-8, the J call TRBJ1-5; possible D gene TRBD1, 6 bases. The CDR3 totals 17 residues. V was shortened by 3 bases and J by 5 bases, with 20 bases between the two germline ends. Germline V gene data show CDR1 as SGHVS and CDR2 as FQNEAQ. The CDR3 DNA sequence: TGTGCCAGCAGCTTTCGGGCCCAGGGGCCAAGAGATCAGCCCCAGCATTTT. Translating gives CASSFRAQGPRDQPQHF. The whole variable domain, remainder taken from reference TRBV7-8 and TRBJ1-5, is GAGVSQSPRYKVAKRGQDVALRCDPISGHVSLFWYQQALGQGPEFLTYFQNEAQLDKSGLPSDRFFAERPEGSVSTLKIQRTQQEDSAVYLCASSFRAQGPRDQPQHFGDGTRLSIL.

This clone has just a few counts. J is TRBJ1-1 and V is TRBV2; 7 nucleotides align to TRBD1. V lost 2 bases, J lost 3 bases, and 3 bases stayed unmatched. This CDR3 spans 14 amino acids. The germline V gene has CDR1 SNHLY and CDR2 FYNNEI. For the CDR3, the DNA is TGTGCCAGCAGTGAACTCAGGGGGTACACTGAAGCTTTCTTT. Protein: CASSELRGYTEAFF.

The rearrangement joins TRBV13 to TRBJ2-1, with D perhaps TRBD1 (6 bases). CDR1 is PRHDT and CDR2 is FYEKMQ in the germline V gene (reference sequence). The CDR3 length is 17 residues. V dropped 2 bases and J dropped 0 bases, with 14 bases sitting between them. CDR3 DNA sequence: TGTGCCAGCAGCTTAATAACAGGGCCGAGCTCCTACAATGAGCAGTTCTTC. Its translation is CASSLITGPSSYNEQFF.

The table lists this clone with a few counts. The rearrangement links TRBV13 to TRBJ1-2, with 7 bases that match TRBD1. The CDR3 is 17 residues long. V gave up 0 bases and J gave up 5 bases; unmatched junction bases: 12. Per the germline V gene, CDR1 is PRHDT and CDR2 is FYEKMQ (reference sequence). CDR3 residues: CASSLGVGDRESYGYTF. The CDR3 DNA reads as TGTGCCAGCAGCTTAGGCGTGGGGGACAGAGAGTCTTATGGCTACACCTTC.

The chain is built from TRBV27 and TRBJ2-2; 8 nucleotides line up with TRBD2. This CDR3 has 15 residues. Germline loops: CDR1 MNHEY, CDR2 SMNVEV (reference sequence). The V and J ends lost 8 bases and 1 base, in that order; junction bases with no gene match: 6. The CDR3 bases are TGTGCCAGCTCAGTAGCGGGAATGAACACCGGGGAGCTGTTTTTT. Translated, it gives CASSVAGMNTGELFF.